Listed below are T cell receptor beta chains from one sample, sequenced in a study of shared clonotypes between healthy human individuals. TCRdb keeps only in-frame clones here, not all; method: immunoSEQ multiplex PCR. The repertoire has 2 million to 2.5 million clones, roughly 95% of them found once; the top ten carry approximately 0.13%. Material for sequencing was naive CD4+ T cells sorted from blood. Receptors were obtained from a man younger than 30 in good health. CDR3s include the opening cysteine and the closing phenylalanine or tryptophan. Each record gives: D gene, V gene, clone size, J gene, CDR3 protein, CDR3 DNA. A D gene is named only where the DNA matches it firmly. The listing skips clone size in some rows; elsewhere it reads once, few, many or a size class.

d_call: -
v_call: TRBV5-1
clone_size: -
j_call: TRBJ1-2
cdr3_aa: CASSLEAGAGYTF
cdr3_nt: TGCGCCAGCAGCTTGGAGGCAGGGGCCGGCTACACCTTC

d_call: -
v_call: TRBV6-5
clone_size: -
j_call: TRBJ1-5
cdr3_aa: CASSYGGLNQPQHF
cdr3_nt: TGTGCCAGCAGTTACGGGGGGCTCAATCAGCCCCAGCATTTT

d_call: -
v_call: TRBV7-6
clone_size: -
j_call: TRBJ2-7
cdr3_aa: CASSLAGYSYEQYF
cdr3_nt: TGTGCCAGCAGCTTAGCAGGATACTCCTACGAGCAGTACTTC

d_call: -
v_call: TRBV28
clone_size: -
j_call: TRBJ2-4
cdr3_aa: CASSLGDPGVNIQYF
cdr3_nt: TGTGCCAGCAGTTTAGGTGACCCGGGGGTGAACATTCAGTACTTC

d_call: TRBD2
v_call: TRBV5-6
clone_size: -
j_call: TRBJ2-7
cdr3_aa: CASSLVISSGAPYEQYF
cdr3_nt: TGTGCCAGCAGCTTGGTGATATCTAGCGGGGCCCCCTACGAGCAGTACTTC

d_call: TRBD2
v_call: TRBV10-3
clone_size: -
j_call: TRBJ2-1
cdr3_aa: CAISPGLAGDNEQFF
cdr3_nt: TGTGCCATCAGCCCGGGACTAGCGGGGGACAATGAGCAGTTCTTC

d_call: TRBD2
v_call: TRBV28
clone_size: -
j_call: TRBJ2-1
cdr3_aa: CASSRRLAGYNEQFF
cdr3_nt: TGTGCCAGCAGTCGCCGACTAGCGGGCTACAATGAGCAGTTCTTC

d_call: TRBD2
v_call: TRBV4-2
clone_size: -
j_call: TRBJ2-3
cdr3_aa: CASSPFGTSGGRSTDTQYF
cdr3_nt: TGTGCCAGCAGCCCATTCGGGACTAGCGGGGGCCGCAGCACAGATACGCAGTATTTT

d_call: -
v_call: TRBV19
clone_size: -
j_call: TRBJ1-5
cdr3_aa: CASGEGNQPQHF
cdr3_nt: TGTGCCAGCGGTGAAGGGAATCAGCCCCAGCATTTT

d_call: TRBD1
v_call: TRBV18
clone_size: -
j_call: TRBJ2-7
cdr3_aa: CASSPTGPFSYEQYF
cdr3_nt: TGTGCCAGCTCACCGACAGGGCCCTTCTCCTACGAGCAGTACTTC

d_call: -
v_call: TRBV25-1
clone_size: -
j_call: TRBJ1-2
cdr3_aa: CASSPPLRYGYTF
cdr3_nt: TGTGCCAGCAGTCCCCCTTTGCGGTATGGCTACACCTTC

d_call: -
v_call: TRBV30
clone_size: -
j_call: TRBJ1-6
cdr3_aa: CAWSAEVGLHSPLHF
cdr3_nt: TGTGCCTGGAGTGCTGAGGTGGGATTACATTCACCCCTCCACTTT

d_call: -
v_call: TRBV28
clone_size: once
j_call: TRBJ2-5
cdr3_aa: CASRGPGGRETQYF
cdr3_nt: TGTGCCAGCAGGGGACCCGGGGGGCGAGAGACCCAGTACTTC

d_call: -
v_call: TRBV6-5
clone_size: -
j_call: TRBJ2-3
cdr3_aa: CASSYGTAADTQYF
cdr3_nt: TGTGCCAGCAGTTACGGGACCGCCGCAGATACGCAGTATTTT